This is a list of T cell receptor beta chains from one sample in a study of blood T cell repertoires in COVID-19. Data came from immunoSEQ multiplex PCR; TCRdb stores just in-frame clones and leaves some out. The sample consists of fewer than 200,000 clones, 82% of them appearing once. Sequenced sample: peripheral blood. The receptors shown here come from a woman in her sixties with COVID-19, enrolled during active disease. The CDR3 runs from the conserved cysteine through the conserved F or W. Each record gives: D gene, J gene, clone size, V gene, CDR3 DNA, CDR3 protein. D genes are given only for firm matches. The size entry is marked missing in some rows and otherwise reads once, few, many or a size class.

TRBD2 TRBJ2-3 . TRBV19 TGTGCCACCCGCCTGGGGGGGGGACCAGATACGCAGTATTTT CATRLGGGPDTQYF
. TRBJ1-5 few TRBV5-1 TGCGCCAGCAGCTTGGGTGGGGCGGACCAGCCCCAGCATTTT CASSLGGADQPQHF
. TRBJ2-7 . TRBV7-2 TGTGCCAGCAGCTTAGACGCGGCATCCTACGAGCAGTACTTC CASSLDAASYEQYF
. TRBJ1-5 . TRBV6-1 TGTGCCAGCAGTGAAGCTCAGACGCGGGCTAGCAATCAGCCCCAGCATTTT CASSEAQTRASNQPQHF
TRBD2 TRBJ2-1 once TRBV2 TGTGCCAGCAGCCCACTAGCGGGGGAAAACAATGAGCAGTTCTTC CASSPLAGENNEQFF
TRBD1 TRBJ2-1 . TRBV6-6 TGTGCCAGCAGTACCAGGGGGCCGACTAATGCCAATGAGCAGTTCTTC CASSTRGPTNANEQFF
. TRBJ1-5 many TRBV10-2 TGCGCCAGCACTAGAGTATGGCCCAATCAGCCCCAGCATTTT CASTRVWPNQPQHF
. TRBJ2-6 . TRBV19 TGTGCCAGTACCTCCGGGTTCGACTCTGGGGCCAACGTCCTGACTTTC CASTSGFDSGANVLTF
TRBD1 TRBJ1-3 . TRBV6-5 TGTGCCAGCAGTCGACAGGGGGTTAGAAACACCATATATTTT CASSRQGVRNTIYF
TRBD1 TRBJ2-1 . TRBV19 TGTGCCAGTAGTATAGGACAGGGGAATGAGCAGTTCTTC CASSIGQGNEQFF
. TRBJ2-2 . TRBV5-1 TGCGCCAGCAGTCGGACAGATTACACCGGGGAGCTGTTTTTT CASSRTDYTGELFF
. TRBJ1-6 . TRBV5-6 TGTGCCAGCAGCTTCGGTCCTTCGTCTAATTCACCCCTCCACTTT CASSFGPSSNSPLHF
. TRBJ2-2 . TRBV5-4 TGTGCCAGCAGCTTATCCCTGAACACCGGGGAGCTGTTTTTT CASSLSLNTGELFF
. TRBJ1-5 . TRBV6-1 TGTGCCAGCAGTGAGAGACAGTATCAGCCCCAGCATTTT CASSERQYQPQHF
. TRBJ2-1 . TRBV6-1 TGTGCCAGCAGTGACTACAGGGTCGGCAATGAGCAGTTCTTC CASSDYRVGNEQFF
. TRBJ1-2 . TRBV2 TGTGCCAGCAGTGTGCGATTATCCCGCTACTATGGCTACACCTTC CASSVRLSRYYGYTF
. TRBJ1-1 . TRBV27 TGTGCCAGCAGCTCCCTAGCAACCACCCCGGCTGAAGCTTTCTTT CASSSLATTPAEAFF
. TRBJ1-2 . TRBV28 TGTGCCAGCAGCTCAACAGGGCCTGCGGGCTACACCTTC CASSSTGPAGYTF
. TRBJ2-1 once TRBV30 TGTGCCTGGAGTCCCTCGGAGGGTGAGCAGTTCTTC CAWSPSEGEQFF
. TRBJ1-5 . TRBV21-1 TGTGCCAGCAGCCTCAGGGAGGCAGGCACCAATCAGCCCCAGCATTTT CASSLREAGTNQPQHF
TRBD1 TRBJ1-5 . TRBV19 TGTGCCAGTAGTATCAGGGGGCGGGTTGATCAGCCCCAGCATTTT CASSIRGRVDQPQHF
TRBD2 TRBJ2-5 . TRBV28 TGTGCCAGCAGTTTACCACGGGGAGGGTTAGAGACCCAGTACTTC CASSLPRGGLETQYF
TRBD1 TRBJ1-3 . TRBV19 TGTGCCAGTAGCGGAGGACAGGGGGTACGTGGAAACACCATATATTTT CASSGGQGVRGNTIYF
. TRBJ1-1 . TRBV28 TGTGCCAGCAGTTTATCTCCACTCATGAACACTGAAGCTTTCTTT CASSLSPLMNTEAFF
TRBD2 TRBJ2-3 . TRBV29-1 TGCAGCGTTGAAGGAGGAACTAGCGACCTTACAGATACGCAGTATTTT CSVEGGTSDLTDTQYF
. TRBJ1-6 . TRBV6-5 TGTGCCAGCACAAAGGGCGGGTGGTCACCCCTCCACTTT CASTKGGWSPLHF
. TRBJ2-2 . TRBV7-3 TGTGCCAGCAGCCCCGACTCGACAGGCGGGGAGCTGTTTTTT CASSPDSTGGELFF
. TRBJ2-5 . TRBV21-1 TGTGCCAGCAACGGTCAAGAGACCCAGTACTTC CASNGQETQYF
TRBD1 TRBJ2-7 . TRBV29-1 TGCAGCATCAGACAGGGATCCTACGAGCAGTACTTC CSIRQGSYEQYF